This entry lists 2 T cell receptor beta chains sequenced from one sample in a study of early T cells in non-severe SARS-CoV-2 infection (dated by TCRdb to about 2021). Library generation was performed with 5' RACE. TCRdb lists the instrument as NextSeq 500. TCRdb ran its own pipeline on the public reads, namely fastp trimming at Q25 and MiXCR clone calling, and kept in-frame beta chains. Records with the same CDR3 protein are collapsed into one entry carrying the most frequent genes and DNA. In this sample the table shows about 37,000 distinct CDR3 sequences, roughly 8% of which occur a single time. Of the sample, around 11% is held by the ten largest clones. Source: whole blood, taken at baseline. Every receptor here comes from an adult who was a healthcare worker with PCR-confirmed SARS-CoV-2 infection or an uninfected control (not recorded which).

The CDR3: CAISDTGTVGNTQYF. CDR3 DNA sequence: TGTGCCATCAGTGACACCGGGACCGTGGGAAATACGCAGTATTTT. The V gene is TRBV10-3, the J gene TRBJ2-3; D is possibly TRBD1 or TRBD2 (5 bases each). V lost 3 bases to trimming and J lost 7 bases, with 17 bases between them. The CDR3 has 15 amino acids. From germline, CDR1 is ENHRY and CDR2 SYGVKD.

Many counts were recorded for this clonotype. V and J are TRBV25-1 and TRBJ1-5; D remains ambiguous. With 4 bases removed from V and 3 bases from J, the gap between germline ends came to 7 bases. Germline V gene sequence: CDR1 MGHDK, CDR2 SYGVNS. CDR3 size: 13 residues. DNA of the CDR3: TGTGCCAGCAGTGGGCCCTCCAATCAGCCCCAGCATTTT. The encoded protein is CASSGPSNQPQHF. Filled out from reference TRBV25-1 and TRBJ1-5, the complete variable domain reads EADIYQTPRYLVIGTGKKITLECSQTMGHDKMYWYQQDPGMELHLIHYSYGVNSTEKGDLSSESTVSRIRTEHFPLTLESARPSHTSQYLCASSGPSNQPQHFGDGTRLSIL.